Shown below are 9 T cell receptor beta chains from a single sample sequenced in a study of regulatory and conventional T cells in RAG deficiency. Conventional CD4+ T cells were sorted from blood as CD25-low CD127-high cells. Generated by immunoSEQ multiplex PCR, the TCRdb table keeps only in-frame clones and is missing some. The table includes about 29,000 clones, roughly 96% detected once. These sequences were also reported in another study, on regulatory T cells. That source adds: The primer mix had 52 TRBV and 13 TRBJ primers.

Material: CD25- CD4+ T cells sorted from blood. Receptor source: a human donor in good health.

The genes are TRBV18 and TRBJ1-4; D is perhaps TRBD1 (6 bases). Germline V gene data show CDR1 as KGHSH and CDR2 as LQKENI. V lost 1 base and J 6 bases, leaving 12 bases between the germline ends. The CDR3 contains 15 residues. The CDR3 DNA is TGTGCCAGCTCACCACTGGGGGCTATGGATGAAAAACTGTTTTTT. This gives the protein CASSPLGAMDEKLFF.

The chain couples TRBV7-3 to TRBJ1-1; 10 nucleotides line up with TRBD1. Germline assignment: CDR1 SGHTA and CDR2 FQGTGA. The CDR3 runs 17 residues. J lost 5 bases, V lost 4 bases, and 13 bases had no gene match. CDR3 residues: CASSSTGTGVLGTEAFF. DNA for the CDR3: TGTGCCAGCAGCTCAACCGGGACAGGGGTTTTGGGAACTGAAGCTTTCTTT.

This chain connects TRBV27 to TRBJ1-2; 11 positions agree with TRBD1. J gave up 4 bases and V 6 bases, and 13 bases lay outside the gene matches. The CDR3 runs 17 residues. Germline CDR1 and CDR2: MNHEY and SMNVEV (reference sequence). The CDR3 coding sequence is TGTGCCAGCAGCCCGGGACAGGGGGAATTCGCCTTCTATGGCTACACCTTC. This encodes CASSPGQGEFAFYGYTF.

The chain combines TRBV27 with TRBJ1-5; D is uncertain. CDR1 is MNHEY, CDR2 SMNVEV, per germline (reference sequence). The V end lost 1 base, the J end lost 5 bases, and 9 bases lay between the germline ends. The CDR3 extends over 14 amino acids. The CDR3 DNA reads TGTGCCAGCAGTTTATGGGCAACAGATCAGCCCCAGCATTTT. Protein: CASSLWATDQPQHF.

The rearrangement joins TRBV5-1 to TRBJ2-2; D not certain. This CDR3 has 15 residues. V was trimmed by 1 base and J by 4 bases, leaving 11 bases between them. Germline V gene lookup returns CDR1 SGHRS and CDR2 YFSETQ. CDR3 loop: CASSLFPRGTGELFF. The CDR3 nucleotides are TGCGCCAGCAGCTTGTTTCCCAGAGGCACCGGGGAGCTGTTTTTT. The full variable domain, with the rest looked up from reference TRBV5-1 and TRBJ2-2, is KAGVTQTPRYLIKTRGQQVTLSCSPISGHRSVSWYQQTPGQGLQFLFEYFSETQRNKGNFPGRFSGRQFSNSRSEMNVSTLELGDSALYLCASSLFPRGTGELFFGEGSRLTVL.

The chain links TRBV18 to TRBJ2-1; 8 bases agree with TRBD1. The V and J ends lost 6 bases and 7 bases, in that order; junction bases with no gene match: 11. Germline CDR1 is KGHSH and CDR2 is LQKENI. The CDR3 contains 15 residues. The DNA for the CDR3 is TGTGCCAGCTCGCACCGGACAGGGTGGGGGAATGAGCAGTTCTTC. Its protein product is CASSHRTGWGNEQFF.

The chain employs TRBV5-8 and TRBJ1-5, with D tentatively TRBD1 (6 bases). CDR3 length equals 15 residues. The ends were cut back, 4 bases at V and 4 bases at J, with 15 bases in the middle. Germline values: CDR1 SGHTS, CDR2 YDEGEE. The CDR3 DNA reads TGTGCCAGCAGCCGCCCCGGGACACCGAATCAGCCCCAGCATTTT. Amino acids: CASSRPGTPNQPQHF.

The V call is TRBV6-5, the J call TRBJ1-1; 8 bases align to TRBD1. The CDR3 runs to 13 residues. With 8 bases clipped from V and 5 bases from J, the junction kept 7 bases outside the gene matches. The V gene's germline CDR1 is MNHEY and CDR2 SVGAGI. CDR3 region: CASLGRGRTEAFF. As DNA, the CDR3 is TGTGCCAGCCTCGGCAGGGGGCGGACTGAAGCTTTCTTT.

The rearrangement uses TRBV29-1 and TRBJ2-3; 11 nucleotides agree with TRBD2. Per the germline V gene, CDR1 is SQVTM and CDR2 is ANQGSEA. This CDR3 spans 17 amino acids. Unmatched junction bases numbered 9, after V lost 4 bases and J lost 0 bases. This chain's CDR3 is CSVGGHTSGGSTDTQYF. The CDR3 bases are TGCAGCGTTGGGGGTCATACTAGCGGGGGAAGCACAGATACGCAGTATTTT.